The present TCR beta chain was sequenced within a study of a mutant IDH1 vaccine in newly diagnosed glioma. Across the study: There were about 60% males and about 38% females among treated patients, whose mean age was about 40 years. Patients got radiotherapy, temozolomide, or both beforehand, and most got both.

Indicated time point: week 35, safety follow-up. Each vaccine dose was 300 ug of mutant IDH1 20-mer peptide, with topical imiquimod. The astrocytomas were IDH1-mutant, ATRX-negative, and WHO grade 3 or 4. A note on this clone: What it binds is not known.

Produced via immunoSEQ multiplex PCR; TCRdb's table is partial and in-frame only. The sample yields over 40,000 clones, 80% to 90% seen once. Sequenced material: PBMCs, taken from a glioma patient whose treatment included an IDH1 peptide vaccine. The sequence was obtained from a man aged 35-49 years with glioma.

DNA for the CDR3: TGTGCCAGCACCGGGACAAATACGCAGTATTTT. Protein: CASTGTNTQYF. The rearrangement uses TRBV28 and TRBJ2-3; D might be TRBD1 (6 bases). Trimming took off 7 bases at V and 7 bases at J, with 9 bases between the two ends. The CDR3 loop spans 11 amino acids. The germline V gene encodes CDR1 MDHEN and CDR2 SYDVKM.